The 2 T cell receptor beta chains presented below share a single source sample, sequenced in a study of memory CD4+ T cells and cytomegalovirus serostatus. The sort gate was single viable CD3+CD4+CD8-CD45RO+ cells for memory CD4+ T cells. Sequencing used immunoSEQ multiplex PCR; TCRdb keeps in-frame clones, though not all of them. The sample holds about 82,000 clones, about 85% seen once. Sequenced input: memory CD4+ T cells from blood. These TCRs come from an adult in good health and CMV-seronegative.

The rearrangement uses TRBV5-6 and TRBJ1-2; D ambiguous. The V gene's germline CDR1 is SGHDT and CDR2 YYEEEE. This CDR3 has 16 residues. The V end lost 2 bases, the J end lost 4 bases, and 18 bases lay between the germline ends. CDR3 coding DNA: TGTGCCAGCAGCTTTCGGGTGTGGACGGATCCCTATGGCTACACCTTC. It encodes CASSFRVWTDPYGYTF.

This clone was seen just once. This rearrangement joins TRBV4-3 to TRBJ1-5, with 7 bases lining up with TRBD1. Germline V gene lookup returns CDR1 LGHNA and CDR2 YSLEER. Trimming cost V 2 bases and J 7 bases; bases outside gene matches: 5. The CDR3 length is 14 residues. The DNA for the CDR3 is TGCGCCAGCAGCCAAAGACAGGGTACGCAGCCCCAGCATTTT. This gives the protein CASSQRQGTQPQHF.